The rows below give T cell receptor beta chains drawn from one sample of a study of T-cell reconstitution after alpha-beta-depleted transplantation in children. TCRdb fed the PCR reads into MiXCR, producing one record per CDR3 protein. The repertoire includes about 500,000 distinct CDR3 sequences, about 30% of them detected once, and under 3% sits in the top ten. Sequencing used PBMCs from the stem cell graft donor, obtained from the stem cell graft. The origin of the receptors is a human donor who donated a stem cell graft to a child with aplastic anemia. CDR3s include the opening cysteine and the closing phenylalanine or tryptophan. D genes are given only for firm matches. Size values are once, few and many counts, or a class for expanded clones, and some rows have none.

V gene: TRBV4-2
D gene: -
clone size: few
J gene: TRBJ2-6
CDR3 protein: CASSPFGQKSSGANVLTF
CDR3 DNA: TGTGCCAGCAGCCCCTTTGGACAGAAAAGCTCTGGGGCCAACGTCCTGACTTTC

V gene: TRBV21-1
D gene: -
clone size: few
J gene: TRBJ1-1
CDR3 protein: CASSKVYSGTGPFMNTEAFF
CDR3 DNA: TGTGCCAGCAGCAAAGTCTACTCCGGGACAGGGCCTTTCATGAACACTGAAGCTTTCTTT

V gene: TRBV6-2/TRBV6-3
D gene: TRBD1
clone size: -
J gene: TRBJ1-2
CDR3 protein: CASSSNRGQAKKNYGYTF
CDR3 DNA: TGTGCCAGCAGCTCAAACAGGGGACAGGCCAAGAAAAACTATGGCTACACCTTC

V gene: TRBV10-3
D gene: -
clone size: few
J gene: TRBJ2-7
CDR3 protein: CAISDTGEQYF
CDR3 DNA: TGTGCCATCAGTGACACCGGCGAGCAGTACTTC

V gene: TRBV4-1
D gene: -
clone size: -
J gene: TRBJ2-3
CDR3 protein: CASSPASEGPISTDTQYF
CDR3 DNA: TGCGCCAGCAGCCCCGCTTCGGAAGGGCCTATTAGCACAGATACGCAGTATTTT

V gene: TRBV5-1
D gene: TRBD1
clone size: -
J gene: TRBJ2-6
CDR3 protein: CASSLGTGGSTGANVLTF
CDR3 DNA: TGCGCCAGCAGCTTGGGGACAGGGGGCTCTACTGGGGCCAACGTCCTGACTTTC

V gene: TRBV6-5
D gene: -
clone size: few
J gene: TRBJ1-1
CDR3 protein: CASSYPGPRNTEAFF
CDR3 DNA: TGTGCCAGCAGTTACCCAGGGCCGCGGAACACTGAAGCTTTCTTT

V gene: TRBV9
D gene: TRBD2
clone size: few
J gene: TRBJ2-1
CDR3 protein: CASSVATSGMDEQFF
CDR3 DNA: TGTGCCAGCAGCGTAGCGACTAGCGGGATGGATGAGCAGTTCTTC

V gene: TRBV10-3
D gene: -
clone size: -
J gene: TRBJ2-3
CDR3 protein: CAIMAGSGTDTQYF
CDR3 DNA: TGTGCCATCATGGCGGGCAGCGGAACAGATACGCAGTATTTT

V gene: TRBV9
D gene: TRBD2
clone size: few
J gene: TRBJ2-7
CDR3 protein: CASSVGGSGEQYF
CDR3 DNA: TGTGCCAGCAGCGTAGGCGGGAGCGGCGAGCAGTACTTC

V gene: TRBV7-2
D gene: -
clone size: few
J gene: TRBJ1-3
CDR3 protein: CASSLGGRLLSGNTIYF
CDR3 DNA: TGTGCCAGCAGCTTAGGTGGCAGGCTACTCTCTGGAAACACCATATATTTT